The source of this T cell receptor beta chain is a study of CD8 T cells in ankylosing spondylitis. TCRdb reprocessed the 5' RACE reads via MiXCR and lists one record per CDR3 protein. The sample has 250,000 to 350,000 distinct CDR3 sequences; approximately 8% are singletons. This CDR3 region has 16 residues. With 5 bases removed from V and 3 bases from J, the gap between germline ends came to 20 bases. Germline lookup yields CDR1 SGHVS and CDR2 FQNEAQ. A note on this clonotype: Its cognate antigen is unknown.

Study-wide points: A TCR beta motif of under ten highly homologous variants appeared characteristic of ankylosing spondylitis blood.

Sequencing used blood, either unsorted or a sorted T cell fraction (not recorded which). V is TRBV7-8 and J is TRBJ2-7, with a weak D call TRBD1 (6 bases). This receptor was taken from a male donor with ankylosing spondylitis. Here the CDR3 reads CASSPSGRQAIYEQYF. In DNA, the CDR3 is TGTGCCAGCAGCCCCAGCGGCCGACAGGCGATCTACGAGCAGTACTTC.